These T cell receptor beta chains were read from a single sample in a study of response to subunit inactivated influenza vaccine. TCRdb reprocessed the RT-PCR reads via MiXCR and lists one record per CDR3 protein. The top ten hold about 7.4% of the sample, which has hundreds of thousands of distinct CDR3 sequences, 12% to 15% seen once. This sample comprised PBMCs from blood, obtained around 14 days before vaccination. These receptors originate from a man aged 50 to 60 who received an inactivated influenza vaccine. Each CDR3 is given with its conserved first and last residue. Fields, in order: CDR3 length, D gene, clone size, J gene, V gene, CDR3 protein, CDR3 DNA. D genes are given only for firm matches. Clone size is shown for a subset of rows, as once, few, many or a class of expanded clone.

15	NA	NA	TRBJ1-3	TRBV28	CASSLLVGPGNTIYF	TGTGCCAGCAGTTTATTGGTAGGGCCTGGAAACACCATATATTTT
15	NA	few	TRBJ1-5	TRBV27	CASSFSGLSNQPQHF	TGTGCCAGCAGTTTTTCGGGACTTAGCAATCAGCCCCAGCATTTT
18	NA	few	TRBJ1-5	TRBV4-2	CASSQDMIRGAGNQPQHF	TGTGCCAGCAGCCAAGATATGATTAGGGGGGCAGGCAATCAGCCCCAGCATTTT
12	NA	NA	TRBJ2-3	TRBV7-2	CASSSIRDTQYF	TGTGCCAGCAGCTCCATTCGGGATACGCAGTATTTT
15	TRBD1	few	TRBJ2-1	TRBV5-1	CASSSQTGAYNEQFF	TGCGCCAGCAGCTCGCAGACAGGGGCCTACAATGAGCAGTTCTTC
17	TRBD2	NA	TRBJ2-7	TRBV20-1	CSATNPPTSGSSYEQYF	TGCAGTGCTACCAACCCCCCGACTAGCGGCTCATCCTACGAGCAGTACTTC
17	NA	NA	TRBJ2-1	TRBV5-1	CASSSEIRQFSYNEQFF	TGCGCCAGCAGCTCCGAGATTCGACAGTTCTCCTACAATGAGCAGTTCTTC
13	TRBD2	few	TRBJ2-7	TRBV28	CASSSPGAGEQYF	TGTGCCAGCAGTTCCCCGGGAGCGGGGGAGCAGTACTTC
15	TRBD1	few	TRBJ2-4	TRBV11-2	CASSLEGTGLNIQYF	TGTGCCAGCAGCTTAGAAGGGACAGGGTTAAACATTCAGTACTTC
13	NA	NA	TRBJ1-2	TRBV27	CASSFSLGAGYTF	TGTGCCAGCAGTTTTAGTTTGGGGGCTGGCTACACCTTC
14	NA	NA	TRBJ2-7	TRBV4-2	CASGPGLHCYEQYF	TGTGCCAGCGGCCCCGGGCTCCACTGCTACGAGCAGTACTTC
13	NA	many	TRBJ2-7	TRBV27	CASSLSHGYEQYF	TGTGCCAGCAGTTTATCTCACGGATACGAGCAGTACTTC
15	TRBD1	once	TRBJ2-7	TRBV6-5	CASSYSTTGDGEQYF	TGTGCCAGCAGTTACTCTACGACAGGGGACGGCGAGCAGTACTTC
15	NA	few	TRBJ1-5	TRBV27	CASSREGFGNQPQHF	TGTGCCAGCAGTAGGGAGGGGTTCGGCAATCAGCCCCAGCATTTT
17	TRBD1	NA	TRBJ1-6	TRBV4-3	CASSQGGRGVVYSPLHF	TGCGCCAGCAGCCAAGGGGGCAGGGGGGTTGTGTATTCACCCCTCCACTTT
15	TRBD2	many	TRBJ2-1	TRBV28	CASSLSGRTYNEQFF	TGTGCCAGCAGCCTTAGCGGGAGGACCTACAATGAGCAGTTCTTC
11	NA	few	TRBJ1-2	TRBV6-2/TRBV6-3	CASSYGVSSTF	TGTGCCAGCAGTTACGGCGTAAGCTCCACCTTC
16	NA	few	TRBJ2-3	TRBV4-3	CASSQDSQARPDTQYF	TGCGCCAGCAGCCAAGACTCTCAAGCGCGTCCAGATACGCAGTATTTT
12	NA	many	TRBJ2-7	TRBV30	CAWSPESGEQYF	TGTGCCTGGAGCCCAGAAAGCGGCGAGCAGTACTTC
13	NA	few	TRBJ2-3	TRBV7-9	CASSRTLTDTQYF	TGTGCCAGCAGCCGTACCCTCACAGATACGCAGTATTTT
12	NA	few	TRBJ2-7	TRBV3-1	CASSQISREQYF	TGTGCCAGCAGCCAGATTTCGCGCGAGCAGTACTTC
12	NA	NA	TRBJ2-7	TRBV5-1	CASSLASSEQYF	TGCGCCAGCAGCTTGGCCTCGTCGGAGCAGTACTTC
16	NA	few	TRBJ2-1	TRBV10-3	CAISATHREFGNEQFF	TGTGCCATCAGTGCGACTCACAGGGAGTTCGGCAATGAGCAGTTCTTC
13	NA	NA	TRBJ2-5	TRBV30	CAWSGQPQETQYF	TGTGCCTGGAGCGGACAGCCCCAAGAGACCCAGTACTTC
18	TRBD2	NA	TRBJ2-1	TRBV20-1	CSARFPGLAGSSYNEQFF	TGCAGTGCTAGGTTCCCGGGACTAGCGGGTAGCTCCTACAATGAGCAGTTCTTC
18	NA	NA	TRBJ1-5	TRBV11-1	CASSSPGFSVDSNQPQHF	TGTGCCAGCAGCTCACCCGGGTTCTCCGTCGATAGCAATCAGCCCCAGCATTTT
15	NA	NA	TRBJ2-7	TRBV2	CASSEMASNYYEQYF	TGTGCCAGCAGTGAGATGGCCTCAAACTACTACGAGCAGTACTTC
13	TRBD1	few	TRBJ1-2	TRBV20-1	CSANNQGAHGYTF	TGCAGTGCTAATAATCAGGGGGCGCATGGCTACACCTTC
15	NA	NA	TRBJ1-1	TRBV19	CASSLFPGGNTEAFF	TGTGCCAGTAGTCTCTTCCCCGGGGGGAACACTGAAGCTTTCTTT
16	TRBD1	few	TRBJ2-4	TRBV27	CASSPLQTGAVGIQYF	TGTGCCAGCAGTCCCCTCCAGACAGGGGCGGTAGGCATTCAGTACTTC
18	NA	few	TRBJ1-1	TRBV5-5	CASSLVGGSGGRNTEAFF	TGTGCCAGCAGCTTGGTCGGGGGTAGTGGGGGTAGAAACACTGAAGCTTTCTTT
15	NA	NA	TRBJ2-7	TRBV5-4	CASSYGQSAPYEQYF	TGTGCCAGCAGCTATGGGCAGTCAGCTCCCTACGAGCAGTACTTC
12	TRBD1	many	TRBJ1-1	TRBV7-2	CASSSDQGGAFF	TGTGCCAGCAGCTCGGACCAGGGGGGAGCTTTCTTT
17	NA	few	TRBJ1-6	TRBV27	CASSLSQGSSYNSPLHF	TGTGCCAGCAGTTTATCCCAGGGGAGCTCCTATAATTCACCCCTCCACTTT
15	NA	few	TRBJ1-1	TRBV18	CASSPRNGENTEAFF	TGTGCCAGCTCACCGCGAAATGGAGAGAACACTGAAGCTTTCTTT
14	TRBD1	NA	TRBJ2-5	TRBV30	CALDRAGIFETQYF	TGTGCCTTGGACAGGGCGGGGATTTTTGAGACCCAGTACTTC
17	TRBD2	NA	TRBJ2-1	TRBV4-1	CASSLISSGGPGDEQFF	TGCGCCAGCAGCCTCATTAGTAGCGGGGGGCCAGGGGATGAGCAGTTCTTC
17	TRBD2	NA	TRBJ2-1	TRBV4-2	CASSQDAGGFSYNEQFF	TGTGCCAGCAGCCAAGACGCGGGAGGATTCTCCTACAATGAGCAGTTCTTC
15	NA	many	TRBJ1-6	TRBV5-6	CASSPDRAHNSPLHF	TGTGCCAGCAGCCCGGACAGAGCACACAATTCACCCCTCCACTTT
16	NA	few	TRBJ2-5	TRBV6-1	CASSTTSGTTKRPQYF	TGTGCCAGCAGCACGACCTCCGGGACAACCAAGAGACCCCAGTACTTC